This T cell receptor beta chain was recorded in a study of T cells in Graves' hyperthyroidism and ophthalmopathy. Study-wide context: Before any treatment, at initial diagnosis, peripheral blood was collected.

Researchers amplified the TCR beta CDR3 regions from RNA transcripts. An initial round of RT-PCR targeting the TCR CDR3 relied on the HTBI primer set. Each CDR3 protein gets one entry after TCRdb re-called the multiplex PCR reads with MiXCR. The table records 350,000 to 450,000 distinct CDR3 sequences, about a sixth of them present only once. Remarks on this clonotype: Its cognate antigen is unknown. Sequence at one end of the junction differs from germline and may be a read error.

Overall study findings and caveats: Most clonotypes expanded in thyroid above 0.001 were likewise present in blood.

CDR3 size: 18 residues. The sequencing input was blood. The chain links TRBV12-3 or TRBV12-4 to TRBJ2-3; TRBD2 matches at 13 bases. This TCR derives from a woman aged 30 to 39 with Graves' hyperthyroidism that later progressed to Graves' ophthalmopathy. The CDR3 nucleotides are TGTGCCATCAGTGAGGCGACTAGCGGGAGGTCGCCCACAGATACGCAGTATTTT. Amino acids: CAISEATSGRSPTDTQYF.